A few counts support the clone carrying this T cell receptor beta chain. TCRdb reprocessed the RT-PCR reads via MiXCR and lists one record per CDR3 protein. The sample yields hundreds of thousands of distinct CDR3 sequences, approximately 12% seen once. J lost 0 bases, V lost 1 base, and 8 bases had no gene match. The germline V gene encodes CDR1 SGHDN and CDR2 FVKESK. The CDR3 spans 18 residues. This specimen comes from a study of response to subunit inactivated influenza vaccine. The V call is TRBV14, the J call TRBJ2-1; 8 bases are a match to TRBD2. The sequencing here drew on PBMCs from blood, taken on the day of vaccination. The clonotype comes from a man aged 50-59 years who received an inactivated influenza vaccine. Here the CDR3 reads CASSQGNLAGPSYNEQFF. CDR3 coding DNA: TGTGCCAGCAGCCAAGGGAACCTAGCGGGCCCCTCCTACAATGAGCAGTTCTTC.